The subject of this entry is one T cell receptor (beta chain). The antigen remains undetermined. There are 14 residues in the CDR3. The germline V gene has CDR1 GTSNPN and CDR2 SVGIG (reference sequence). After removal of 5 bases from V and 1 base from J, the junction contained 4 bases not matched to a gene. An approximately 10 ml volume of fresh peripheral blood provided the PBMCs. RNA transcripts gave rise to amplified TCR beta CDR3 regions. Initially, a first-round RT-PCR of the TCR CDR3 employed the HTBI primer set. TCRdb itself ran the multiplex PCR reads through MiXCR, one entry per CDR3 protein. There are about 130,000 distinct CDR3 sequences in the sample; 22% occur only once, and 60% to 80% lies in the top ten. This entry comes from a study of T cells in Graves' hyperthyroidism and ophthalmopathy. The overall study: The authors collected peripheral blood at initial diagnosis, before any treatment. Study-wide results and caveats: In blood, most of the thyroid clonotypes expanded above 0.001 were also present. The model anticipated ophthalmopathy a median about six months pre-onset.

V and J are TRBV30 and TRBJ2-7, with 11 bases fitting TRBD2. Source material: blood. The source is a woman aged 45 to 65 with Graves' hyperthyroidism that later progressed to Graves' ophthalmopathy. This CDR3 reads CAWGRLAGSYEQYF. Written as DNA, the CDR3 is TGTGCCTGGGGCCGACTAGCGGGATCCTACGAGCAGTACTTC.